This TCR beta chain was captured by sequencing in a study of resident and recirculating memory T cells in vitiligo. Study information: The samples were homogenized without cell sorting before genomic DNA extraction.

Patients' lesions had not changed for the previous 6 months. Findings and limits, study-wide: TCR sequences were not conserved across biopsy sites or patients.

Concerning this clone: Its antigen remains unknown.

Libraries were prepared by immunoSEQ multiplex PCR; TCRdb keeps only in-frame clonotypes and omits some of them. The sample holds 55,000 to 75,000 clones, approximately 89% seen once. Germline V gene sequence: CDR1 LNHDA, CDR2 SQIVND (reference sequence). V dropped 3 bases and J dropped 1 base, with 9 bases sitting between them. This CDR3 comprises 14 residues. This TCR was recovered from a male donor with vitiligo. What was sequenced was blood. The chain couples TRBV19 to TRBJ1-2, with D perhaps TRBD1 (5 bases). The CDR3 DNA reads TGTGCCAGTAGTATTGGGGCCGGTAACTATGGCTACACCTTC. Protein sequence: CASSIGAGNYGYTF.